These 17 T cell receptor beta chains came from one sample sequenced in a study of T cell repertoires in cytomegalovirus infection. The antigens these receptors bind are not known. One entry per CDR3 protein, called by TCRdb with MiXCR from the reads. This repertoire shows roughly 570,000 distinct CDR3 sequences, approximately 40% found once; its top ten account for more than 40%. The material sequenced was cultured PBMCs, taken from culture after CMV antigen stimulation. These receptors all stem from a human donor in good health (CMV status not recorded). Some clones in this sample may be carry-over from other donors' samples.

This clonotype was detected a few times. The chain combines TRBV9 with TRBJ1-2, with a tentative D call TRBD1 (5 bases). Germline assignment: CDR1 SGDLS and CDR2 YYNGEE. V was trimmed by 3 bases and J by 3 bases, leaving 9 bases between them. The CDR3 runs 13 residues. The CDR3 loop is CASSGKGDYGYTF. The CDR3 bases are TGTGCCAGCAGCGGAAAAGGGGACTATGGCTACACCTTC.

The chain is built from TRBV6-6 and TRBJ1-1; the D is unclear. Germline V lookup: CDR1 MNHNY, CDR2 SVGAGI (reference sequence). This CDR3 has 15 amino acids. The V and J ends lost 8 bases and 4 bases respectively, with 20 bases between them. The CDR3 DNA sequence: TGTGCCAGCTCGACTTTAGGGCAGCCGAGCACTGAAGCTTTCTTT. Its translation: CASSTLGQPSTEAFF.

The chain links TRBV11-2 to TRBJ2-5; no clear D. The CDR3 consists of 14 residues. In germline, CDR1 is SGHAT, CDR2 FQNNGV. Trimming removed 2 bases at V and 7 bases at J, with 14 bases between. The CDR3 DNA follows: TGTGCCAGCAGCTTAACTACTAATGTCGGGACCCAGTACTTC. The encoded protein is CASSLTTNVGTQYF.

The chain uses TRBV6-2 or TRBV6-3 and TRBJ2-7; 7 positions agree with TRBD2. Per the germline V gene, CDR1 is MNHEY and CDR2 is SVGEGT. This CDR3 spans 16 amino acids. J was trimmed by 3 bases and V by 2 bases; bases with no gene match: 10. The CDR3 sequence is CASSYNAREPSYEQYF. CDR3 nucleotide sequence: TGTGCCAGCAGTTACAACGCGCGGGAGCCGAGCTACGAGCAGTACTTC.

This rearrangement joins TRBV20-1 to TRBJ2-1; TRBD1 or TRBD2 may be the D gene (6 bases each). CDR1 DFQATT and CDR2 SNEGSKA come from the germline V gene (reference sequence). The V end was cut by 3 bases, the J end by 5 bases, with 14 bases between. CDR3 length equals 14 residues. This CDR3 reads CSARRGGSDNEQFF. The DNA of the CDR3 is TGCAGTGCTAGGAGAGGGGGGTCTGACAATGAGCAGTTCTTC.

A note on this clonotype: With a much larger clone just one base away, this may be a read error. Here the CDR3 DNA reads TGTGCCAGCAGTCGACAGGGGCTCTCCTCTGGAAACACCATACATTTT. This sequence encodes CASSRQGLSSGNTIHF. The genes are TRBV7-2 and TRBJ1-3, with 8 bases fitting TRBD1. The germline gives CDR1 SGHTA, CDR2 FQGNSA. This CDR3 has 16 residues. Full variable domain (outside the CDR3, taken from reference TRBV7-2 and TRBJ1-3): GAGVSQSPSNKVTEKGKDVELRCDPISGHTALYWYRQSLGQGLEFLIYFQGNSAPDKSGLPSDRFSAERTGGSVSTLTIQRTQQEDSAVYLCASSRQGLSSGNTIHFGEGSWLTVV.

The gene calls are TRBV7-9 and TRBJ2-7, with D possibly being TRBD2 (5 bases). Germline V gives CDR1 SEHNR, CDR2 FQNEAQ (reference sequence). V shed 5 bases and J shed 3 bases, with 14 bases lying between them. CDR3 length equals 14 residues. CDR3 loop: CASSPGSGGYEQYF. CDR3 bases: TGTGCCAGCAGCCCAGGTTCAGGAGGCTACGAGCAGTACTTC.

This clonotype was recorded only once. As the CDR3 is not closed by the conserved phenylalanine or tryptophan, this likely results from a read error. No DNA is shown, since the ends of the CDR3 on it are uncertain; the CDR3 is the one TCRdb lists. This chain joins TRBV5-1 and TRBJ2-1. The germline V gene encodes CDR1 SGHRS and CDR2 YFSETQ. The CDR3 is 13 amino acids long, termini counted. The CDR3 region is CASSLLSSLEPTV.

V usage is TRBV7-2 and J usage is TRBJ1-3; no clear D gene. The CDR3 is 15 amino acids. The germline V gene encodes CDR1 SGHTA and CDR2 FQGNSA. V gave up 0 bases and J gave up 2 bases, with 8 bases separating them. The CDR3 here is CASSLAGRTGNTIYF. Here the CDR3 DNA reads TGTGCCAGCAGCTTAGCCGGTCGAACTGGAAACACCATATATTTT.

The J gene is TRBJ2-1, the V gene TRBV11-2, with TRBD2 matching 12 bases. Unmatched junction bases numbered 11, after V lost 5 bases and J lost 12 bases. Germline CDR1 is SGHAT and CDR2 is FQNNGV. The CDR3 sequence is 15 residues long. The CDR3 reads CASSRQTSGGLGQFF. Written as DNA, the CDR3 is TGTGCCAGCAGCCGACAGACTAGCGGGGGCCTCGGGCAGTTCTTC.

This clonotype was seen more than once but under ten times. Its ends do not fully match the called genes, so a read error is possible. The rearrangement links TRBV6-2 or TRBV6-3 to TRBJ1-6, with TRBD1 as a possible D gene (6 bases). The CDR3 runs to 14 residues. Germline V gene sequence: CDR1 MNHEY, CDR2 SVGEGT. The CDR3, as DNA: TGTGCCAGCAGTTACTGGAGGGAAGAGGACAGTCTCCGCTTT. It codes for CASSYWREEDSLRF.

V is TRBV5-4 and J is TRBJ1-2, with a weak D call TRBD1 (5 bases). The CDR3 runs 14 residues. Germline V gene data show CDR1 as SGHNT and CDR2 as YYREEE (reference sequence). V dropped 5 bases and J dropped 8 bases, with 19 bases sitting between them. CDR3 loop: CASRLYWGTLGYTF. The CDR3 coding sequence is TGTGCCAGCAGACTGTATTGGGGGACGCTGGGCTACACCTTC.

This clonotype was detected only a few times. This rearrangement joins TRBV7-2 to TRBJ1-3; no firm D call. The V gene's germline CDR1 is SGHTA and CDR2 FQGNSA. This CDR3 comprises 16 residues. Trimming removed 4 bases at V and 8 bases at J, with 21 bases between. The CDR3: CASSSYGLYDADTIYF. In DNA, the CDR3 is TGTGCCAGCAGCTCCTACGGACTCTACGACGCGGACACCATATATTTT.

The V gene is TRBV5-5, the J gene TRBJ2-1, with TRBD1 identical over 7 bases. Germline loops: CDR1 SGHKS, CDR2 YYEKEE (reference sequence). After removal of 3 bases from V and 6 bases from J, the junction contained 3 bases not matched to a gene. The CDR3 is 13 residues long. The CDR3 nucleotides are TGTGCCAGCAGCTGGTGGGACAGCAATGAGCAGTTCTTC. It translates to CASSWWDSNEQFF.

V gene TRBV11-2 combines with J gene TRBJ2-3, with 11 bases aligning to TRBD2. With 2 bases clipped from V and 0 bases from J, the junction kept 10 bases outside the gene matches. This CDR3 comprises 19 residues. CDR1 and CDR2 from the germline V gene are SGHAT and FQNNGV. This chain's CDR3 is CASSLLGGTSGLSTDTQYF. CDR3 coding DNA: TGTGCCAGCAGCTTATTGGGGGGGACTAGCGGCCTTAGCACAGATACGCAGTATTTT.

This clonotype was picked up a small number of times. This chain joins TRBV6-2 or TRBV6-3 and TRBJ2-7; D assignment may be TRBD1 or TRBD2 (5 bases each). The CDR3 is 16 residues long. CDR1 MNHEY and CDR2 SVGEGT come from the germline V gene. V was trimmed by 4 bases and J by 2 bases, leaving 18 bases between them. CDR3 DNA sequence: TGTGCCAGCAGTTCCCCGGGACGCCTCTTAACCTACGAGCAGTACTTC. It translates to CASSSPGRLLTYEQYF.

This chain joins TRBV25-1 and TRBJ2-7, with TRBD2 identical over 7 bases. With 1 base clipped from V and 3 bases from J, the junction kept 6 bases outside the gene matches. Germline V gene sequence: CDR1 MGHDK, CDR2 SYGVNS. CDR3 length equals 15 residues. The CDR3 DNA reads TGTGCCAGCAGTGAATTGGGCGGGAGCTTCTACGAGCAGTACTTC. It is translated as CASSELGGSFYEQYF.